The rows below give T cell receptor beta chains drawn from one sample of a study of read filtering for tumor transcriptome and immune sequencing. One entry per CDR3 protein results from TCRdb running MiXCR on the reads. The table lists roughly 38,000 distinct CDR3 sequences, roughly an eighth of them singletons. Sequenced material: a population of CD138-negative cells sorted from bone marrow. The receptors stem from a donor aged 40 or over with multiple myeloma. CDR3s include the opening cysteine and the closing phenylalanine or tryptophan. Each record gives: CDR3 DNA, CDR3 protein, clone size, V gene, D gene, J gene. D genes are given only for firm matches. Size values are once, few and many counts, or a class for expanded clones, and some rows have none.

TGTGCCAGCAGCGTAGGTGGGACAGGGGTGTACTACGAGCAGTACTTC | CASSVGGTGVYYEQYF | few | TRBV9 | TRBD1 | TRBJ2-7
TGTGCCAGCAGCACTGGACAGGGGTGGGTCCACCCCTATGGCTACACCTTC | CASSTGQGWVHPYGYTF | many | TRBV5-4 | TRBD1 | TRBJ1-2
TGTGCCAGCAGCACCCGAGGGGCCCCGGACACTGAAGCTTTCTTT | CASSTRGAPDTEAFF | few | TRBV7-2 | - | TRBJ1-1
TGTGCCAGCAGTGACTCCGGCTCTATAAGCACCGGGGAGCTGTTTTTT | CASSDSGSISTGELFF | many | TRBV6-4 | - | TRBJ2-2
TGTGCCAGCGGCCGCTACGAGCAGTACTTC | CASGRYEQYF | - | TRBV27 | - | TRBJ2-7
TGCAGCGTTGAAGCTCACAGGGTGAGCGGAAGGGGGACAGATACGCAGTATTTT | CSVEAHRVSGRGTDTQYF | - | TRBV29-1 | - | TRBJ2-3
TGTGCCAGCAGGACAGGGGGCGTCTCCTACAATGAGCAGTTCTTC | CASRTGGVSYNEQFF | many | TRBV12-3/TRBV12-4 | TRBD1 | TRBJ2-1
TGTGCCACCAGTGACGGAAACACAGATACGCAGTATTTT | CATSDGNTDTQYF | many | TRBV24-1 | - | TRBJ2-3
TGCGCCAGCGGCCAAGATCAGGGGAGGGCGAGTGGTGGAGCTTTCTTT | CASGQDQGRASGGAFF | - | TRBV4-1 | - | TRBJ1-1
TGTGCCAGCAGCCCGGGGGACCAACCATACGAGCAGTACTTC | CASSPGDQPYEQYF | many | TRBV7-9 | - | TRBJ2-7
TGTGCCAGCAGCTTAACACCGGTAGATACGCAGTATTTT | CASSLTPVDTQYF | many | TRBV7-3 | - | TRBJ2-3
TGTGCCAGCAGTTACTCGGGGGGTTTCTACAATGAGCAGTTCTTC | CASSYSGGFYNEQFF | many | TRBV6-6 | - | TRBJ2-1
TGTGCCAGCACCCCGCCTCTAGCGGGAGTAAATGAGCAGTTCTTC | CASTPPLAGVNEQFF | - | TRBV6-5 | TRBD2 | TRBJ2-1
TGTGCCAGCAGCTTTATCCTATCCAACACCGGGGAGCTGTTTTTT | CASSFILSNTGELFF | many | TRBV7-2 | - | TRBJ2-2
TGCGCCAGCAGCCAACAGACTAGCGGGAGTATATATTACGAGCAGTACTTC | CASSQQTSGSIYYEQYF | many | TRBV4-1 | TRBD2 | TRBJ2-7
TGCAGTGCTGGGACGGTCACCGGGGAGCTGTTTTTT | CSAGTVTGELFF | - | TRBV20-1 | - | TRBJ2-2
TGCGCCAGCAGCCAAGATGGGGGACTGGGGGGCGAGCAGTACTTC | CASSQDGGLGGEQYF | many | TRBV4-1 | - | TRBJ2-7
TGCAGTGCACAGTTATGGGCGGGAGTTCAACAAGAGACCCAGTACTTC | CSAQLWAGVQQETQYF | many | TRBV20-1 | TRBD2 | TRBJ2-5
TGCAGTGCGGGACAGGGAACCGGGGAGCTGTTTTTT | CSAGQGTGELFF | few | TRBV20-1 | TRBD1 | TRBJ2-2
TGCGCCAGCAGCTTGATGGTGGGCATGAACACTGAAGCTTTCTTT | CASSLMVGMNTEAFF | many | TRBV5-1 | - | TRBJ1-1
TGTGCCAGCAGCCTCCCCGCCCCGGAACGGTCAGCTTTCTTT | CASSLPAPERSAFF | many | TRBV6-2/TRBV6-3 | - | TRBJ1-1
TGTGCCAGCAAGAATACAGGGAACACTGAAGCTTTCTTT | CASKNTGNTEAFF | many | TRBV6-1 | - | TRBJ1-1
TGTGCCAGCAGTTTATTTGGCCCGGACGAGCAGTACTTC | CASSLFGPDEQYF | - | TRBV27 | - | TRBJ2-7
TGTGCCAGCAGTGAAGGACAGGACAATCAGCCCCAGCATTTT | CASSEGQDNQPQHF | few | TRBV6-1 | - | TRBJ1-5
TGCAGTGCCATGGGGCAGGGAATATATACGCAGTATTTT | CSAMGQGIYTQYF | many | TRBV20-1 | - | TRBJ2-3
TGCGCCAGCAGCAACCCGATTCCGGGACGGGAGAGCTCCTACAATGAGCAGTTCTTC | CASSNPIPGRESSYNEQFF | many | TRBV5-1 | - | TRBJ2-1
TGTGCTAGCAGCTTAGCAGCTAGGGGGGATACGCAGTATTTT | CASSLAARGDTQYF | many | TRBV7-2 | - | TRBJ2-3
TGCAGTGCTAGAACAGGGGGCGTCGGGCACAATGAGCAGTTCTTC | CSARTGGVGHNEQFF | many | TRBV20-1 | TRBD1 | TRBJ2-1
TGTGCCATCAGTGAGTCGACAGGACAGGGAACCCTAAACTATCAGCCCCAGCATTTT | CAISESTGQGTLNYQPQHF | many | TRBV10-3 | TRBD1 | TRBJ1-5
TGCGCCAGCAGCTTGGTCGGGACAGTCACAGATACGCAGTATTTT | CASSLVGTVTDTQYF | - | TRBV5-1 | TRBD1 | TRBJ2-3
TGTGCCAGCAGCTCCGGACAGGGGGTCGCTCAGCCCCAGCATTTT | CASSSGQGVAQPQHF | many | TRBV5-6 | TRBD1 | TRBJ1-5
TGTGCCAGCACCTGGGCGGGAGGGCCAAGGAATGAGCAGTTCTTC | CASTWAGGPRNEQFF | many | TRBV11-2 | TRBD2 | TRBJ2-1
TGCAGCGTCGGGACTAGCGGGGCCCACGAGCAGTACTTC | CSVGTSGAHEQYF | many | TRBV29-1 | TRBD2 | TRBJ2-7
TGCAGCGTTGCGGAACAGGGAGTTGGCACAGATACGCAGTATTTT | CSVAEQGVGTDTQYF | many | TRBV29-1 | - | TRBJ2-3
TGCGCCAGCAGTTTCTACCGGGAGCACAATGAGCAGTTCTTC | CASSFYREHNEQFF | - | TRBV6-2/TRBV6-3 | - | TRBJ2-1
TGTGCCAGCAGTTTGCTAGCGGGAGGGAGTGAGCAGTTCTTC | CASSLLAGGSEQFF | many | TRBV27 | TRBD2 | TRBJ2-1
TGTGCTAGTTCGATCTCGGGGTGGAACACCGGGGAGCTGTTTTTT | CASSISGWNTGELFF | - | TRBV12-5 | - | TRBJ2-2
TGTGCCAGCAGTGTGCGGAGCCAAGAGACCCAGTACTTC | CASSVRSQETQYF | many | TRBV2 | - | TRBJ2-5
TGCAGTGCGCAAGGGGGGGGCCCTTACAATGAGCAGTTCTTC | CSAQGGGPYNEQFF | many | TRBV20-1 | - | TRBJ2-1
TGTGCCAGCAGTTACGGAGGCCCCTACGAGCAGTACTTC | CASSYGGPYEQYF | many | TRBV6-2/TRBV6-3 | - | TRBJ2-7
TGTGCCAGCAGTGACGGGCAGGCCCCCGGCGAAGCTTTCTTT | CASSDGQAPGEAFF | many | TRBV6-4 | - | TRBJ1-1